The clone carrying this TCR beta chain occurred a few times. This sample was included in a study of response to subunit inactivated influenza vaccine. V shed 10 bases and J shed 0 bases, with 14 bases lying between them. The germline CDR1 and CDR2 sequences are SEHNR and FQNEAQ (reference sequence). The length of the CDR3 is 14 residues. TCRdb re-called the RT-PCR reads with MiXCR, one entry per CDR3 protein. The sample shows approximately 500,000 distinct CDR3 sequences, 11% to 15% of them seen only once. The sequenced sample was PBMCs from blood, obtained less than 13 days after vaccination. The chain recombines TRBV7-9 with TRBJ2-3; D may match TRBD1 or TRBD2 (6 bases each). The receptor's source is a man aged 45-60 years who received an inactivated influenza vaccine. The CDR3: CATPGADSTDTQYF. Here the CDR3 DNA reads TGTGCCACCCCGGGGGCTGACAGCACAGATACGCAGTATTTT.